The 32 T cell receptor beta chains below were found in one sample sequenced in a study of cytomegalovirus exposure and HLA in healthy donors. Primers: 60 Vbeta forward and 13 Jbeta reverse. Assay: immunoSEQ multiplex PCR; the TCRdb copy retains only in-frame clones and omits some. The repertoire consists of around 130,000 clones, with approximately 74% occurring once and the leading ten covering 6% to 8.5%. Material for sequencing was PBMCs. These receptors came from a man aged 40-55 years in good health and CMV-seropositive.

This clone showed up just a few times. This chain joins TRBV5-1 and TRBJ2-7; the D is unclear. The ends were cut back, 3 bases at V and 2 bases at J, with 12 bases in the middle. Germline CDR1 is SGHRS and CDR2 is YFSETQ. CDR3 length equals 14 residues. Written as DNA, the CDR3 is TGCGCCAGCAGCTATGACCCTACTACCTACGAGCAGTACTTC. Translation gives CASSYDPTTYEQYF.

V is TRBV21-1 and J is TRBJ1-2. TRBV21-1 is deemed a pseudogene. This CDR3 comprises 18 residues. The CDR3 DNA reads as TGTGCCAGCAGCAAAGAAAAGTCGGGAGGCAAATCGGGATATGGCTACACCTTC. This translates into CASSKEKSGGKSGYGYTF.

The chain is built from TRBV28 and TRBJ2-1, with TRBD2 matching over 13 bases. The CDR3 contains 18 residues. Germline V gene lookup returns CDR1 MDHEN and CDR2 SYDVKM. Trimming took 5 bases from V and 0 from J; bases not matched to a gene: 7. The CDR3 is CASSPGTSGDLSYNEQFF. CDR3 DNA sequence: TGTGCCAGCAGTCCTGGGACTAGCGGGGATCTCTCCTACAATGAGCAGTTCTTC.

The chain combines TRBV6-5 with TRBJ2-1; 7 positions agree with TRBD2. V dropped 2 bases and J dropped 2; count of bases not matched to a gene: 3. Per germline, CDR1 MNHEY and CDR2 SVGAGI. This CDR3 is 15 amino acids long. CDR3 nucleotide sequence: TGTGCCAGCAGTTACCAAGCGGGGCCCTACAATGAGCAGTTCTTC. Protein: CASSYQAGPYNEQFF.

CDR3 residues: CASSLFKGAQETQYF. CDR3 nucleotide sequence: TGTGCCAGCAGTTTATTTAAAGGGGCGCAGGAGACCCAGTACTTC. This sequence joins TRBV27 and TRBJ2-5; D may be TRBD1 (5 bases). This CDR3 spans 15 amino acids. Germline CDR1 reads MNHEY; CDR2 reads SMNVEV (reference sequence). Trimming took off 1 base at V and 5 bases at J, with 14 bases between the two ends.

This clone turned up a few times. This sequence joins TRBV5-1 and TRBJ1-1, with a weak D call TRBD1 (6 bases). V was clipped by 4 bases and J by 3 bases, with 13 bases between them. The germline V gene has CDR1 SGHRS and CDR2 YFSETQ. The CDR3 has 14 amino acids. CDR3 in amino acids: CASSAQGIDTEAFF. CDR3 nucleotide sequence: TGCGCCAGCAGCGCACAGGGTATCGACACTGAAGCTTTCTTT.

CDR3 region: CASSVSRGNEQFF. The CDR3 DNA follows: TGTGCCAGCAGCGTAAGTCGGGGAAATGAGCAGTTCTTC. V is TRBV7-9 and J is TRBJ2-1; D perhaps matches TRBD2 (5 bases). The V end was cut by 5 bases, the J end by 7 bases, with 12 bases between. The CDR3 runs to 13 residues. Germline CDR1 and CDR2: SEHNR and FQNEAQ (reference sequence).

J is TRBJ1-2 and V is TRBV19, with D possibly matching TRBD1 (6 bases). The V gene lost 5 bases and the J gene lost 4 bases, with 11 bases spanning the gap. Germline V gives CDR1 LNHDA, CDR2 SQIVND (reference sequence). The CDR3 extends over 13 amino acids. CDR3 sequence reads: CASSADSFYGYTF. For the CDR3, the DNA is TGTGCCAGTAGTGCGGACAGCTTCTATGGCTACACCTTC.

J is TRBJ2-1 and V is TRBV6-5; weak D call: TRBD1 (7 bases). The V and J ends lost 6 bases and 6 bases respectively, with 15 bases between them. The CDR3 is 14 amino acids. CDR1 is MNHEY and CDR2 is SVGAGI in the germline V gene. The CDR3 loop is CASRPGGSFNEQFF. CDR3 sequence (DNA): TGTGCCAGCAGACCAGGGGGGTCGTTCAATGAGCAGTTCTTC.

The CDR3 sequence: CASSPSRDEQYF. The CDR3 region has the DNA TGTGCCAGCAGCCCTTCCCGCGACGAGCAGTACTTC. The chain employs TRBV27 and TRBJ2-7, with D uncertain. With 6 bases removed from V and 5 bases from J, the gap between germline ends came to 11 bases. Germline V lookup: CDR1 MNHEY, CDR2 SMNVEV (reference sequence). The CDR3 length is 12 residues.

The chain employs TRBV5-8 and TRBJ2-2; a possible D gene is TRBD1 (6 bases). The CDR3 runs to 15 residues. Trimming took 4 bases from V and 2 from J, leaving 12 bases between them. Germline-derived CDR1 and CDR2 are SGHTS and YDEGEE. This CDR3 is CASSVGQINTGELFF. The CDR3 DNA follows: TGTGCCAGCAGCGTCGGACAGATAAACACCGGGGAGCTGTTTTTT.

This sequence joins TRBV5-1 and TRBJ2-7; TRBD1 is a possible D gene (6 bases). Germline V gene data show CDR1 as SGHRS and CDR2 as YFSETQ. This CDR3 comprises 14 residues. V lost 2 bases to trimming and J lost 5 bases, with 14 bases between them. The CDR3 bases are TGCGCCAGCAGCTTCGGGACGCCAGGGGACGAGCAGTACTTC. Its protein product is CASSFGTPGDEQYF.

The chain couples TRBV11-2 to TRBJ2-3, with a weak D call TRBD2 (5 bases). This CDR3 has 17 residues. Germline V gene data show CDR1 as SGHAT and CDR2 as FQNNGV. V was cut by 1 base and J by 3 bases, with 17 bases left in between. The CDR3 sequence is CASSLAGRDGKTDTQYF. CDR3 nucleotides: TGTGCCAGCAGCTTAGCGGGGAGAGATGGAAAAACAGATACGCAGTATTTT.

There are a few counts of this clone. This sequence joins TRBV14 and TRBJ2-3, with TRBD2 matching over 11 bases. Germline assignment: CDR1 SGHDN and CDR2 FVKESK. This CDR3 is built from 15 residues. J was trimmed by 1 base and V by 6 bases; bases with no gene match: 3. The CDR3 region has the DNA TGTGCCAGCAGTTTAGCGGGGGGGCGCACAGATACGCAGTATTTT. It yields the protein CASSLAGGRTDTQYF.

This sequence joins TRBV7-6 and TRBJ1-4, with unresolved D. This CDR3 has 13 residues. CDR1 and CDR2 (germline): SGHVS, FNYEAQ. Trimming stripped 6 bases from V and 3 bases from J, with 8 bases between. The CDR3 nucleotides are TGTGCCAGCAGTTCGGGGTCTAATGAAAAACTGTTTTTT. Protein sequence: CASSSGSNEKLFF.

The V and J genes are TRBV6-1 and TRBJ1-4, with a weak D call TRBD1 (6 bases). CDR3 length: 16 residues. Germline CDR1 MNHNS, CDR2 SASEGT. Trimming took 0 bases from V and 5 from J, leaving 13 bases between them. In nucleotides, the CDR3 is TGTGCCAGCAGTGAAGCGGAGGGGGGGCGGAATGAAAAACTGTTTTTT. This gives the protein CASSEAEGGRNEKLFF.

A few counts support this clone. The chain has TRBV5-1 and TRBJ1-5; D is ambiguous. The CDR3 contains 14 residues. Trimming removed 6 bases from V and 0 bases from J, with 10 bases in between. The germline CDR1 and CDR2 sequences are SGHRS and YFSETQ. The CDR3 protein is CASKVGLSNQPQHF. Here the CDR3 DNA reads TGCGCCAGCAAGGTGGGCCTTAGCAATCAGCCCCAGCATTTT.

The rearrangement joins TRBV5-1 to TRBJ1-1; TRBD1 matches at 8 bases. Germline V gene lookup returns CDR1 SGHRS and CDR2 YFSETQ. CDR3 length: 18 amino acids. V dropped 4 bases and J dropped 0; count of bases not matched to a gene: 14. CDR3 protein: CASSPGTGFHPLNTEAFF. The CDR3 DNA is TGCGCCAGCAGCCCAGGGACAGGTTTCCACCCCTTGAACACTGAAGCTTTCTTT.

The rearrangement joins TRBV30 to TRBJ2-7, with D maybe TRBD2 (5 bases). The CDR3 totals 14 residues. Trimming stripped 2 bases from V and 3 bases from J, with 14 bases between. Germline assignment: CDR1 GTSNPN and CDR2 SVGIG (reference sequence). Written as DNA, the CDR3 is TGTGCCTGGAGTTTGGGCGGGCCGGGCTACGAGCAGTACTTC. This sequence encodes CAWSLGGPGYEQYF.

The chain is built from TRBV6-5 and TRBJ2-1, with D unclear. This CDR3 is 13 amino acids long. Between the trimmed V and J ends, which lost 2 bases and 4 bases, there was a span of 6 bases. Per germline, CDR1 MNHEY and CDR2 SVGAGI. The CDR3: CASSYEQYNEQFF. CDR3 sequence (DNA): TGTGCCAGCAGTTACGAACAGTACAATGAGCAGTTCTTC.

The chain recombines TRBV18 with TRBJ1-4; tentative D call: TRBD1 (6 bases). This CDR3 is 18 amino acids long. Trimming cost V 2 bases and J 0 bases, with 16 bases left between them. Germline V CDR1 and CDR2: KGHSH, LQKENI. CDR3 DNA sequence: TGTGCCAGCTCACCAATAGGACAGACCGGTGCAACTAATGAAAAACTGTTTTTT. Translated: CASSPIGQTGATNEKLFF. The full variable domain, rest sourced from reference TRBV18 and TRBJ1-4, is NAGVMQNPRHLVRRRGQEARLRCSPMKGHSHVYWYRQLPEEGLKFMVYLQKENIIDESGMPKERFSAEFPKEGPSILRIQQVVRGDSAAYFCASSPIGQTGATNEKLFFGSGTQLSVL.

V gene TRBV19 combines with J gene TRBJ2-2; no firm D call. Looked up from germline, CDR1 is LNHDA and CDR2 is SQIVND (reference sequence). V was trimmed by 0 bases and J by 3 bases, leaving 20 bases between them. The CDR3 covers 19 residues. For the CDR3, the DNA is TGTGCCAGTAGTATAGATCTGAGTAGAGGTAGGAAAGACACCGGGGAGCTGTTTTTT. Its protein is CASSIDLSRGRKDTGELFF.

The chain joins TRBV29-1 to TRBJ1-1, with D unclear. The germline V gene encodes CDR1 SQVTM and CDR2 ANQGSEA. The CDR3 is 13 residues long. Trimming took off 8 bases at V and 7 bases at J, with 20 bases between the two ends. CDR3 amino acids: CSTQVGAQIEAFF. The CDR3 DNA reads TGCAGCACCCAAGTGGGAGCGCAGATTGAAGCTTTCTTT.

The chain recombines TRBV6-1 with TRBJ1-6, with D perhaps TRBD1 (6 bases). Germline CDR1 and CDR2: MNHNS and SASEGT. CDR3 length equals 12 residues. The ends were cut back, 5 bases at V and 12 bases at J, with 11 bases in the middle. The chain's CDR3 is CASSSLTGPLHF. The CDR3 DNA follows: TGTGCCAGCAGTTCCTTGACAGGACCCCTCCACTTT.

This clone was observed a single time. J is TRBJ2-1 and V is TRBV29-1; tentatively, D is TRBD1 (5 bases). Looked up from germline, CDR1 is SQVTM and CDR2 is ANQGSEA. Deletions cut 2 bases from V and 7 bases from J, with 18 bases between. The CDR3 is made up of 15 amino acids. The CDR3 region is CSVEFGHAVRNEQFF. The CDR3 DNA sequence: TGCAGCGTTGAATTCGGACACGCGGTAAGAAATGAGCAGTTCTTC.

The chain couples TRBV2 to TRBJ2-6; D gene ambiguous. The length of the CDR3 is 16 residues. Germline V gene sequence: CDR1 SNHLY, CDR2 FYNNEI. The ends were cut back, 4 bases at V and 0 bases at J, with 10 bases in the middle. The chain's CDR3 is CASSAGWASGANVLTF. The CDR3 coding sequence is TGTGCCAGCAGTGCCGGATGGGCCTCTGGGGCCAACGTCCTGACTTTC.

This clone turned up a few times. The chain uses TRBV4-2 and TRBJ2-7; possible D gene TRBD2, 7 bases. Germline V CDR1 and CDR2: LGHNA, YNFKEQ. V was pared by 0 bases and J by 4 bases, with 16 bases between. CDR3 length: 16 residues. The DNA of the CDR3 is TGTGCCAGCAGCCAAGAGGCCGGGGGGCGGAGGTACGAGCAGTACTTC. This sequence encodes CASSQEAGGRRYEQYF.

This CDR3 reads CASSPFRWTGSTDTQYF. CDR3 nucleotide sequence: TGTGCCAGCTCACCGTTCCGTTGGACAGGGAGCACAGATACGCAGTATTTT. The J gene is TRBJ2-3, the V gene TRBV18, with TRBD1 matching over 8 bases. Unmatched junction bases numbered 8, after V lost 3 bases and J lost 0 bases. Germline V gene sequence: CDR1 KGHSH, CDR2 LQKENI. CDR3 length: 17 amino acids.

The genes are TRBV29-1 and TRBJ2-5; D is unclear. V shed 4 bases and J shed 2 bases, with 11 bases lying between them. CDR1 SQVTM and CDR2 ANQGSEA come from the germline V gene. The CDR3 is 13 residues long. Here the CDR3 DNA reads TGCAGCGTTGCCCTGACATATCAAGAGACCCAGTACTTC. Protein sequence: CSVALTYQETQYF.

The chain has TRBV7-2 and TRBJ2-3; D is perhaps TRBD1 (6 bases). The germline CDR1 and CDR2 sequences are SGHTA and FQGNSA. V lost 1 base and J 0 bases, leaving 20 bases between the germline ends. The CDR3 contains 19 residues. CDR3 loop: CASSLVPPGHLSSTDTQYF. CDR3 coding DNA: TGTGCCAGCAGCTTAGTTCCCCCGGGACACCTCTCTAGCACAGATACGCAGTATTTT. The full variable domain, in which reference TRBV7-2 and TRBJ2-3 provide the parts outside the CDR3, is GAGVSQSPSNKVTEKGKDVELRCDPISGHTALYWYRQSLGQGLEFLIYFQGNSAPDKSGLPSDRFSAERTGGSVSTLTIQRTQQEDSAVYLCASSLVPPGHLSSTDTQYFGPGTRLTVL.

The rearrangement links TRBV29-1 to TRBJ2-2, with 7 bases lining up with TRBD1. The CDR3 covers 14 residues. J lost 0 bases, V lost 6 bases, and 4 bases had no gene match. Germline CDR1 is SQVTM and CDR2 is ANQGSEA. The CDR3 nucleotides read TGCAGCGTCGGACAGGTCGCGAACACCGGGGAGCTGTTTTTT. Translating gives CSVGQVANTGELFF.

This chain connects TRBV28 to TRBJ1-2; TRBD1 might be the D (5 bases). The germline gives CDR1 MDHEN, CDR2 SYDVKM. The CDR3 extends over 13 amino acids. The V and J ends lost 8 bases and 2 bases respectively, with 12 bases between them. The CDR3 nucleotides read TGTGCCAGCGGATTACAGGAGAACTATGGCTACACCTTC. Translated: CASGLQENYGYTF.